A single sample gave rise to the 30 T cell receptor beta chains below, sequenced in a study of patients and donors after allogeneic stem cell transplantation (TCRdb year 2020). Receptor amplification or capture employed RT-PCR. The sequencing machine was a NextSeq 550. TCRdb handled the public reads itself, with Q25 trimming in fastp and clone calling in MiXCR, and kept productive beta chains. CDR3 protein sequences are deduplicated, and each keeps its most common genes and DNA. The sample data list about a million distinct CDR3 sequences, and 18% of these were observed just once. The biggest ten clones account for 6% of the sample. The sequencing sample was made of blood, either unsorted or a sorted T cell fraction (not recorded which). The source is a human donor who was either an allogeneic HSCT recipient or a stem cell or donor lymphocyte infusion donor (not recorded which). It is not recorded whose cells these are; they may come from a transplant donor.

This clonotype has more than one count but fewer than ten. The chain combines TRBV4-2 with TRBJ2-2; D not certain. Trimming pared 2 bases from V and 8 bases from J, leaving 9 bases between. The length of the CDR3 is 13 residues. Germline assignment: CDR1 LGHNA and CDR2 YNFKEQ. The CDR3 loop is CASSQKAGGELFF. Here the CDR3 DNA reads TGTGCCAGCAGCCAAAAAGCAGGAGGGGAGCTGTTTTTT.

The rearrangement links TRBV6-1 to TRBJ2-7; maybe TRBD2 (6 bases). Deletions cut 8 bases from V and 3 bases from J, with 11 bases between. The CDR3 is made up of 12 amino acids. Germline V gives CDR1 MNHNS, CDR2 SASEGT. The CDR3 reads CASGDFSYEQYF. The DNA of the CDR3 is TGTGCCAGCGGGGACTTCAGCTACGAGCAGTACTTC.

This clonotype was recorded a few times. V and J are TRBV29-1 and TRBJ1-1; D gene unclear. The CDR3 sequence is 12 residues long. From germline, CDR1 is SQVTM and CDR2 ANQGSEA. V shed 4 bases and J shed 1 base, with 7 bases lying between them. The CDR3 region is CSVVVSNTEAFF. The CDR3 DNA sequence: TGCAGCGTTGTCGTCTCGAACACTGAAGCTTTCTTT.

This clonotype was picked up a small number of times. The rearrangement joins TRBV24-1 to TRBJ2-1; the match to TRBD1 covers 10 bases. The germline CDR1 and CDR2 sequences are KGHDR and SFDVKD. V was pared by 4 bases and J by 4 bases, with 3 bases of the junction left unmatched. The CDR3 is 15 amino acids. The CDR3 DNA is TGTGCCACCAGTGACAGGACAGGGGGGTACAATGAGCAGTTCTTC. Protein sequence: CATSDRTGGYNEQFF.

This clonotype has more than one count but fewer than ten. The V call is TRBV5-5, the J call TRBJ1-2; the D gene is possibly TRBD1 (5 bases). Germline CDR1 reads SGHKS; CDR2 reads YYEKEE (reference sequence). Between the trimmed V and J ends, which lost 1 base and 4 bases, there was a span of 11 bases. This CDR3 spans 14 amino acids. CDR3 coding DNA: TGTGCCAGCAGCTTGCAAGACAGATCCTATGGCTACACCTTC. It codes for CASSLQDRSYGYTF. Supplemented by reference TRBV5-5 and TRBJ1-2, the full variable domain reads DAGVTQSPTHLIKTRGQQVTLRCSPISGHKSVSWYQQVLGQGPQFIFQYYEKEERGRGNFPDRFSARQFPNYSSELNVNALLLGDSALYLCASSLQDRSYGYTFGSGTRLTVV.

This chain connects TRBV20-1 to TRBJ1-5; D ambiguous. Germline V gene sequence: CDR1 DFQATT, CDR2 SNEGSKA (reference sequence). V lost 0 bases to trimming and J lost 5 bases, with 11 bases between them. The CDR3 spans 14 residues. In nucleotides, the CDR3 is TGCAGTGCTAGAGAGGGCAGGTTAGATCAGCCCCAGCATTTT. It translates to CSAREGRLDQPQHF.

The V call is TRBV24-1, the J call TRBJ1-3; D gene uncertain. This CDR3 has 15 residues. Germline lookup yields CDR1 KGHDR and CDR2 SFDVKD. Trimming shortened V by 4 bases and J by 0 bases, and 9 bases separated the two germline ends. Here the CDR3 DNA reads TGTGCCACCAGTGAAGGACGGACCTCTGGAAACACCATATATTTT. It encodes CATSEGRTSGNTIYF.

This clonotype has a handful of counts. Here the CDR3 reads CATSESQGVQPQHF. The CDR3 coding sequence is TGTGCCACCAGTGAATCGCAGGGAGTCCAGCCCCAGCATTTT. V usage is TRBV24-1 and J usage is TRBJ1-5; maybe TRBD1 (5 bases). Germline V gene lookup returns CDR1 KGHDR and CDR2 SFDVKD. V gave up 4 bases and J gave up 7 bases, with 13 bases separating them. The CDR3 covers 14 residues.

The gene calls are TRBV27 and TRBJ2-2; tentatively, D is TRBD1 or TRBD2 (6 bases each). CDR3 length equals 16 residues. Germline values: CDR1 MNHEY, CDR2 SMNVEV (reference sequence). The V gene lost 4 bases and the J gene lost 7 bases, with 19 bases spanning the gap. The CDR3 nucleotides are TGTGCCAGCAGTTCCGATAGCGGTTACAGGGACGGGGAGCTGTTTTTT. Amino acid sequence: CASSSDSGYRDGELFF.

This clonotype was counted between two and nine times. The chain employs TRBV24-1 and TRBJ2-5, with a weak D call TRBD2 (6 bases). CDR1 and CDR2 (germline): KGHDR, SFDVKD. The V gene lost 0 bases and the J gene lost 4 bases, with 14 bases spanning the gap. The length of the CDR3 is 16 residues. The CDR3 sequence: CATSDLSPGGSETQYF. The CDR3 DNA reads TGTGCCACCAGTGATTTGAGCCCAGGAGGGTCAGAGACCCAGTACTTC.

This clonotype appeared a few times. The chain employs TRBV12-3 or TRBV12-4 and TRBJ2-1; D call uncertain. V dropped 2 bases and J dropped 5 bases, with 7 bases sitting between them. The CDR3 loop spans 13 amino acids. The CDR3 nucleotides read TGTGCCAGCAGTTTAAACACCGACAATGAGCAGTTCTTC. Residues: CASSLNTDNEQFF.

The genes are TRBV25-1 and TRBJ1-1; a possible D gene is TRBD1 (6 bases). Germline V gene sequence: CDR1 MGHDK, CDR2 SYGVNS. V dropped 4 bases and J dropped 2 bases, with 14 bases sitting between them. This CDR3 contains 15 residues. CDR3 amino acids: CASSGTGIFNTEAFF. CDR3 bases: TGTGCCAGCAGTGGTACAGGGATCTTTAACACTGAAGCTTTCTTT.

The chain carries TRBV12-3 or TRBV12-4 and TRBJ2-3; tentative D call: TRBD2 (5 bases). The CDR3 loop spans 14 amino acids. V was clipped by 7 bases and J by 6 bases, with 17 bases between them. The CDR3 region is CASTILAAMDTQYF. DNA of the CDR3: TGTGCCAGCACCATCCTAGCTGCTATGGATACGCAGTATTTT.

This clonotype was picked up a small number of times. The CDR3 nucleotides read TGTGCCAGCAGTTTCCAGGCTAGGGCAGGAGGAAACACCATATATTTT. Its translation is CASSFQARAGGNTIYF. The V gene is TRBV28, the J gene TRBJ1-3; D uncertain. The V and J ends lost 3 bases and 4 bases respectively, with 16 bases between them. The CDR3 contains 16 residues. CDR1 is MDHEN, CDR2 SYDVKM, per germline.

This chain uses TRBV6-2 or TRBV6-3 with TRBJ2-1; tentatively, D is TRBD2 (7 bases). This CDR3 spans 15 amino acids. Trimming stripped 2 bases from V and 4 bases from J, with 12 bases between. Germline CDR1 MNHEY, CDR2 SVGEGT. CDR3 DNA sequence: TGTGCCAGCAGTTACGGGGGGGCTGCATACAATGAGCAGTTCTTC. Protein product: CASSYGGAAYNEQFF.

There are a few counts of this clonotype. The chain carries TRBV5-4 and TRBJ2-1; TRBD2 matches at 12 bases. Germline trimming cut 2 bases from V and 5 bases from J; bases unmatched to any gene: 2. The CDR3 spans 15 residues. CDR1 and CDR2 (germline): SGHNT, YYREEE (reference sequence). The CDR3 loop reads CASSFTSGRNNEQFF. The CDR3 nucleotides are TGTGCCAGCAGCTTTACTAGCGGGAGGAACAATGAGCAGTTCTTC.

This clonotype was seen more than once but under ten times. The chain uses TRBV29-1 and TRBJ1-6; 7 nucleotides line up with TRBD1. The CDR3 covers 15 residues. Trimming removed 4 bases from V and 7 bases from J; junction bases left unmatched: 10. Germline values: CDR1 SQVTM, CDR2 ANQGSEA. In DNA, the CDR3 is TGCAGCGTTGCCCTGGGGGGACAGCAGAATTCACCCCTCCACTTT. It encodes CSVALGGQQNSPLHF.

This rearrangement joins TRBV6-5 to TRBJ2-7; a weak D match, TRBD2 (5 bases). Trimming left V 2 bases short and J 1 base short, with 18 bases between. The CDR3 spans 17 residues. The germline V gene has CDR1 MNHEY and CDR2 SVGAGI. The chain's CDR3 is CASSYSWSATTSYEQYF. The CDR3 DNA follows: TGTGCCAGCAGTTACAGTTGGTCCGCGACTACTTCCTACGAGCAGTACTTC.

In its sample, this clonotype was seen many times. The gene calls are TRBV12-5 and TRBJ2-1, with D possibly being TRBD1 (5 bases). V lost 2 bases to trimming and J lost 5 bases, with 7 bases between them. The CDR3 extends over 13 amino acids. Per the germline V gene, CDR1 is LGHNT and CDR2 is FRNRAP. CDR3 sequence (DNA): TGTGCTAGTGGTTTGTCCAGGGACAATGAGCAGTTCTTC. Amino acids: CASGLSRDNEQFF.

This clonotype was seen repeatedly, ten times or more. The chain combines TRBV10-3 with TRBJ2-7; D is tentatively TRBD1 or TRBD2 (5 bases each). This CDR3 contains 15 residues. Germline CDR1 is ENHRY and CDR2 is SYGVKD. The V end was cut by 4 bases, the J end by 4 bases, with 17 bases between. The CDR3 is CAISGGDLTRYEQYF. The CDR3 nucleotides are TGTGCCATCAGTGGAGGGGATCTCACCCGATACGAGCAGTACTTC.

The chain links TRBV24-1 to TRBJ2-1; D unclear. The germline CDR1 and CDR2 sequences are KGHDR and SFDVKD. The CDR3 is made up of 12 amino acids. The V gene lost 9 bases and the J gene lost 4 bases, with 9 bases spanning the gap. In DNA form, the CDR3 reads TGTGCCACCTCGGGCCTTTACAATGAGCAGTTCTTC. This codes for CATSGLYNEQFF.

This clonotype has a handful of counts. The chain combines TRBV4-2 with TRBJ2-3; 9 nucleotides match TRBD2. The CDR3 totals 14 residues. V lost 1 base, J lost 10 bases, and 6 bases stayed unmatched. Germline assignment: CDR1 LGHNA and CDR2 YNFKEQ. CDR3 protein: CASSQGLAVPPQYF. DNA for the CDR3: TGTGCCAGCAGCCAAGGACTAGCGGTCCCCCCGCAGTATTTT.

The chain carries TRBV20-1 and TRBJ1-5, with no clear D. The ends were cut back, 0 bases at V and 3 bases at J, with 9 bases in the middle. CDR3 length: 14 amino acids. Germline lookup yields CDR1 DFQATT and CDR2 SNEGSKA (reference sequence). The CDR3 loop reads CSAREGRVNQPQHF. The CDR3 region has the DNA TGCAGTGCTAGAGAGGGGAGAGTCAATCAGCCCCAGCATTTT.

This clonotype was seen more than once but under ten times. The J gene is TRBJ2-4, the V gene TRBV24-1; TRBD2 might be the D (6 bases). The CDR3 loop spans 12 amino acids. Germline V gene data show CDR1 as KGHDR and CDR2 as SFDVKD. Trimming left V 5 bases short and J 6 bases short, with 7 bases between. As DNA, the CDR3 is TGTGCCACCAGTGCGGGAGCAAACATTCAGTACTTC. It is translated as CATSAGANIQYF.

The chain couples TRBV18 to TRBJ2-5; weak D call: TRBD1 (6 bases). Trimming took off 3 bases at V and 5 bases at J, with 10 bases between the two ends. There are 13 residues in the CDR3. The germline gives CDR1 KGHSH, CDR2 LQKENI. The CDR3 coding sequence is TGTGCCAGCTCACCGACCCAGGGGGAGACCCAGTACTTC. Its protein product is CASSPTQGETQYF.

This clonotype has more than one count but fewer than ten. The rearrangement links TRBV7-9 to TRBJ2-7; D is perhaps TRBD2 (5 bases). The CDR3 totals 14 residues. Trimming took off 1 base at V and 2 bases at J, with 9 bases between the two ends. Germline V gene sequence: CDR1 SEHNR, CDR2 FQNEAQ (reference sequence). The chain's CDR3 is CASSLGGNTYEQYF. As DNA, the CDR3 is TGTGCCAGCAGCTTAGGAGGGAATACCTACGAGCAGTACTTC.

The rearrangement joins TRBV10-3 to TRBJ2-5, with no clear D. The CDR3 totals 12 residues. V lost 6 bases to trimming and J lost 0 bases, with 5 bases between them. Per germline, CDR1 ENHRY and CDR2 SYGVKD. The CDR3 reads CAIRGHQETQYF. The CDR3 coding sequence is TGTGCCATCAGGGGTCACCAAGAGACCCAGTACTTC.

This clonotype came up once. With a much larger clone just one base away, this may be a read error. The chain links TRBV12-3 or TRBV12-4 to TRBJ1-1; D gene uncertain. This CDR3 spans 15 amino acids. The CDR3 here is CASSLEGFVLTVAFF. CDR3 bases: TGTGCCAGCAGTTTAGAGGGTTTTGTGTTGACTGTAGCTTTCTTT.

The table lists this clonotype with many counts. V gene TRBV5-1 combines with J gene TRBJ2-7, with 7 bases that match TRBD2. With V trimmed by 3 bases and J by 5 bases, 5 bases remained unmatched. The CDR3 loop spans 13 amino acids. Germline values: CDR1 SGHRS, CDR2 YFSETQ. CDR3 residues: CASSSPGGNEQYF. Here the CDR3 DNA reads TGCGCCAGCAGCTCCCCGGGAGGTAACGAGCAGTACTTC.

The CDR3 here is CASSPELAGLTDTQYF. As DNA, the CDR3 is TGTGCCAGCAGCCCAGAACTAGCGGGGCTCACAGATACGCAGTATTTT. The chain is built from TRBV7-6 and TRBJ2-3, with TRBD2 identical over 10 bases. J was trimmed by 2 bases and V by 5 bases; bases with no gene match: 7. From germline, CDR1 is SGHVS and CDR2 FNYEAQ. CDR3 length equals 16 residues.